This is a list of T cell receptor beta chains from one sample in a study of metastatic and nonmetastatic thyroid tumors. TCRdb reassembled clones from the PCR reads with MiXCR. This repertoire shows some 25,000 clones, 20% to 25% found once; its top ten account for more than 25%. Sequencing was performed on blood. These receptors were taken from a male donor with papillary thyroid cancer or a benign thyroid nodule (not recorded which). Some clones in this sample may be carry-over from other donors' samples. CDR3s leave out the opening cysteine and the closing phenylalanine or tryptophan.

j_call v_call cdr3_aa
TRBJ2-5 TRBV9 ASSHGSGQFETQY
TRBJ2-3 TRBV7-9 ASSYTDTQY
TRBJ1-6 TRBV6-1 ASSHHSEAPLH
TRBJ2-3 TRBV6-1 ASTETPGRTQY
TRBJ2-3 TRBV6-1 ASSGGRGTDTQY
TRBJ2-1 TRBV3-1 ASSTLASGGYNEQF
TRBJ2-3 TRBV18 ASSLSGSTDTQY
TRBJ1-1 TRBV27 ASSLWEGANTEAF
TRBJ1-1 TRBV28 ASSLGTLRGNTEAF
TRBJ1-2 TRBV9 ASSSDRVDGYT
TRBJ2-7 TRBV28 ASSLFAGGTYEQY
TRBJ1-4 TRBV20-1 SARGPGQGTLATNEKLF
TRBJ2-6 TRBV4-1 ASSLQSGANVLT
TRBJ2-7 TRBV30 AWSVGHTGYEQY
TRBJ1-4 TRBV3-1 ASSPGGGELF
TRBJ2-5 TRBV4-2 ASSQEERGEETQY
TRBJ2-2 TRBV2 ASKQAGATWELF
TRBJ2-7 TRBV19 ASSYRGSYEQY
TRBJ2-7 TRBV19 ASSIAGSHSLEQY
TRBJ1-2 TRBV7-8 ASSLTEGRLGGYT
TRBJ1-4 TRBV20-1 SAREREKLF
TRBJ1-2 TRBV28 ASSLEDYGYT